The entry below gives a single T cell receptor beta chain sequence along with its context. What it binds is unknown. Amplification used 60 Vbeta primers and 13 Jbeta primers. Using immunoSEQ multiplex PCR, the repertoire was profiled, and TCRdb retains in-frame clones only, with some absent. Altogether nearly 110,000 clones are present, about four fifths being singletons, with the ten largest covering less than 2%. This sample stems from a study of cytomegalovirus exposure and HLA in healthy donors. Study-wide points: Rarity marked most TCR sequences, yet some public TCRs occurred in many donors.

The CDR3 spans 15 residues. Between the trimmed V and J ends, which lost 0 bases and 1 base, there was a span of 10 bases. Per germline, CDR1 SGHRS and CDR2 YFSETQ. Sequenced input: PBMCs. The V and J genes are TRBV5-1 and TRBJ1-2, with D unresolved. The TCR was taken from a man between 45 and 60 years old in good health and CMV-seronegative. CDR3 residues: CASSLGTAFNYGYTF. The CDR3 DNA sequence: TGCGCCAGCAGCTTGGGAACTGCCTTTAACTATGGCTACACCTTC.